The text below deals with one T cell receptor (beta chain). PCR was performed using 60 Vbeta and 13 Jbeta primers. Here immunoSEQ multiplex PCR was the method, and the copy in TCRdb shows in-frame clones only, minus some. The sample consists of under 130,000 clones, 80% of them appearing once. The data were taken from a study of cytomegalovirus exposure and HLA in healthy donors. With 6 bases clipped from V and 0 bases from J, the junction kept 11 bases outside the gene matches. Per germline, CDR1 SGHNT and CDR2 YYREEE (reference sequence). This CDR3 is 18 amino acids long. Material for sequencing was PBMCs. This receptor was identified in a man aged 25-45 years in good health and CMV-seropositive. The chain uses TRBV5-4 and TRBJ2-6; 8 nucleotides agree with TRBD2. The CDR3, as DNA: TGTGCCAGCACCCCTACGGGAGGGACCGACTCTGGGGCCAACGTCCTGACTTTC. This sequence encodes CASTPTGGTDSGANVLTF. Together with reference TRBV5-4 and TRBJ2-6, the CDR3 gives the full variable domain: ETGVTQSPTHLIKTRGQQVTLRCSSQSGHNTVSWYQQALGQGPQFIFQYYREEENGRGNFPPRFSGLQFPNYSSELNVNALELDDSALYLCASTPTGGTDSGANVLTFGAGSRLTVL.